This T cell receptor beta chain was sequenced for a study of blood T cell repertoires in COVID-19. Turning to the study itself: The cDNA or gDNA used as material had been derived from T cells, B-cell-depleted T cells, or PBMCs.

Clones were sequenced by immunoSEQ multiplex PCR, and TCRdb holds only the in-frame ones, with some missing. This table has about 300,000 clones, approximately 84% appearing once. Residents of about two dozen US areas, aged roughly 18 to 89 years, made up the participants. With 6 bases clipped from V and 2 bases from J, the junction kept 5 bases outside the gene matches. In germline, CDR1 is MNHEY, CDR2 SVGEGT. This CDR3 has 14 residues. The chain has TRBV6-2 or TRBV6-3 and TRBJ2-7; 9 bases align to TRBD2. The clonotype originates from a man in his thirties or forties who had recovered from COVID-19. Sequencing was carried out using PBMCs or T cells enriched from blood (not recorded which). CDR3 DNA: TGTGCCAGCAGCCCCAGCGGGAGGCCCTACGAGCAGTACTTC. The encoded protein is CASSPSGRPYEQYF.